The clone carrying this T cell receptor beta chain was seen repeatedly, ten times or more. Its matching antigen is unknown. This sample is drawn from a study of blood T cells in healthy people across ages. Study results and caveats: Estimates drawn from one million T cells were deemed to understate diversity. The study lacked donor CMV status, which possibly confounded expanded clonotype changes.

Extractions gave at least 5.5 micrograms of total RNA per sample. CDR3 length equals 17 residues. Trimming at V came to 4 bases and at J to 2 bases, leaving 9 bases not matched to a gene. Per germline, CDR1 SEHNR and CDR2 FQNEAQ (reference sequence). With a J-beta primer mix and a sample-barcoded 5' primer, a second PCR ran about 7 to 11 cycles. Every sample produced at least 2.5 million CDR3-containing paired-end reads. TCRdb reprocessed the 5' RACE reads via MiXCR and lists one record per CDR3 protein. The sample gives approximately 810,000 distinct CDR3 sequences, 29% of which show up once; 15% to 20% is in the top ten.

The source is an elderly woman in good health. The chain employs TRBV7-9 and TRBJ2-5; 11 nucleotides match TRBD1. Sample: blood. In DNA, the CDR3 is TGTGCCAGCAGCTACACATCCGGGACAGGGGGGCAAGAGACCCAGTACTTC. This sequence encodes CASSYTSGTGGQETQYF.